What follows describes a single TCR beta chain. Assay: immunoSEQ multiplex PCR; the TCRdb copy retains only in-frame clones and omits some. The sample lists under 250,000 clones; more than 85% were seen once. Germline CDR1 reads GTSNPN; CDR2 reads SVGIG (reference sequence). This CDR3 region has 13 residues. Trimming pared 2 bases from V and 4 bases from J, leaving 11 bases between. The sample is drawn from a study of blood T cell repertoires in COVID-19. Study-wide background: Samples taken during acute and convalescent COVID-19 were collected in the United States, Italy and Spain. Sources were T cells, B-cell-depleted T cells, or PBMCs; the material itself was cDNA or gDNA.

Specimen: peripheral blood. The sequence came from a man between 40 and 49 years old with acute or convalescent COVID-19. The genes are TRBV30 and TRBJ2-5; D might be TRBD2 (5 bases). The CDR3 protein is CAWSKLEGETQYF. In DNA form, the CDR3 reads TGTGCCTGGAGTAAACTAGAGGGAGAGACCCAGTACTTC.